This entry is about one T cell receptor beta chain. Its antigen is unidentified. These data originate in a study of T cells after yellow fever vaccination. 5'RACE template switching generated TCR cDNA, adding a universal primer site and UMIs. TCRdb used MiXCR to reprocess the 5' RACE reads, holding one entry per CDR3 protein. The sample holds 450,000 to 600,000 distinct CDR3 sequences, about 13% seen once. Study observations and caveats: Contaminating bulk clonotypes could be abundant in FACS-sorted repertoires. Though it reached lower strength, the secondary response hit its peak faster, day 5 versus 15.

Trimming cost V 3 bases and J 6 bases, with 12 bases left between them. Per the germline V gene, CDR1 is MDHEN and CDR2 is SYDVKM. There are 14 residues in the CDR3. This clonotype was obtained from a man aged 25-40 years who received the YFV17D yellow fever vaccine. This sequence joins TRBV28 and TRBJ1-5, with a possible D match to TRBD1 (5 bases). The source material was PBMCs, sampled on the day of the yellow fever booster vaccination. This CDR3 reads CASSFPGRGQPQHF. The CDR3 coding sequence is TGTGCCAGCAGTTTCCCAGGGAGAGGTCAGCCCCAGCATTTT.